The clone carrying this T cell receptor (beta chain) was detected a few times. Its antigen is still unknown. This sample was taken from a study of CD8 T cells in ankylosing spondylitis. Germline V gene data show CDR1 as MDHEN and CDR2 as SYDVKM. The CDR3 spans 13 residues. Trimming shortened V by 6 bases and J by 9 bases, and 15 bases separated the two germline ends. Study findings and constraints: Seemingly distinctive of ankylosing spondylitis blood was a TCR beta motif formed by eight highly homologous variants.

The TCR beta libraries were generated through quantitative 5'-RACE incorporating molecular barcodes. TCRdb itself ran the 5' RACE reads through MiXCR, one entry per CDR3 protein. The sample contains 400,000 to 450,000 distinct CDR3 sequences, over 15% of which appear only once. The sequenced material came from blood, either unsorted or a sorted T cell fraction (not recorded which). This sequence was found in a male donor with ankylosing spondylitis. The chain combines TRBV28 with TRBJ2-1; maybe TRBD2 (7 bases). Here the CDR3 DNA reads TGTGCCAGCAGAAAAGGGGGGGTCGGTGAGCAGTTCTTC. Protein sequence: CASRKGGVGEQFF.